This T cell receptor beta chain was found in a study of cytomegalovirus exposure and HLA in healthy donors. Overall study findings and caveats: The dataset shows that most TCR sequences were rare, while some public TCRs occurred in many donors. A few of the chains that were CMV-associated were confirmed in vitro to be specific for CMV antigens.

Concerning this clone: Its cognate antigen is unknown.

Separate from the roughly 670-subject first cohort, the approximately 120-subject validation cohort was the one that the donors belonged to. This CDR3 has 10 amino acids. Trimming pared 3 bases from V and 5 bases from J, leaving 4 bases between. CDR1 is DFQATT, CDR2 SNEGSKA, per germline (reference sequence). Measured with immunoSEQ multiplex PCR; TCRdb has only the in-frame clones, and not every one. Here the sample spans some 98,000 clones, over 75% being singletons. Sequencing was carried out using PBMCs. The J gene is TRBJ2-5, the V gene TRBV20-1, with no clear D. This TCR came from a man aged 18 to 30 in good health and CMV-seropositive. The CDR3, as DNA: TGCAGTGCTAGGAGGGAGACCCAGTACTTC. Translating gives CSARRETQYF.